Included here is one T cell receptor (beta chain) sequence, with context. Its antigen is unknown. Generated by immunoSEQ multiplex PCR, the TCRdb table keeps only in-frame clones and is missing some. The table includes 30,000 to 40,000 clones, 70% to 85% detected once. This specimen belongs to a study of T cells in narcolepsy. Study-wide findings and caveats: Reportedly, autoreactive clonotypes were serially detected in patients' blood but not controls'. HCRT-specific and TRIB2-specific autoreactive clonotypes appeared among same-patient CSF and blood CD4+ clonotypes.

Deletions cut 1 base from V and 1 base from J, with 11 bases between. Germline V gene sequence: CDR1 SGHNT, CDR2 YYREEE (reference sequence). The CDR3 length is 15 residues. The chain joins TRBV5-4 to TRBJ1-1; D is possibly TRBD1 (6 bases). Sequenced sample: memory (CD45RA-) CD4+ T cells from blood. This receptor was taken from a human donor in good health. This CDR3 reads CASSLWGGPNTEAFF. The CDR3 nucleotides are TGTGCCAGCAGCTTGTGGGGGGGGCCGAACACTGAAGCTTTCTTT.